Listed below are T cell receptor beta chains from one sample, sequenced in a study of vaccination effects on CD4 cells after COVID-19. Data came from immunoSEQ multiplex PCR; TCRdb stores just in-frame clones and leaves some out. In the table there are tens of thousands of clones, 68% of which are singletons. Antigens for these TCRs are unknown. The specimen comprised CD4+ T cells from PBMCs cultured with HCoV-NL63 spike peptides, sampled before COVID-19 vaccination. The receptors shown here come from a human donor who received a COVID-19 vaccine. Both conserved end residues are part of each CDR3. A D gene is named only where the DNA matches it firmly. Size is stated for part of the rows, as once, few or many counts, or as a class when the clone is expanded.

TRBV27	13	TRBJ1-1	.	.	CASSYRDRTEAFF	TGTGCCAGCAGTTATAGGGATCGGACTGAAGCTTTCTTT
TRBV19	12	TRBJ2-3	TRBD2	.	CASSIARGMQYF	TGTGCCAGTAGTATTGCGCGGGGGATGCAGTATTTT
TRBV5-8	16	TRBJ2-7	.	.	CASSRYSGTDSYEQYF	TGTGCCAGCAGCCGATATTCCGGGACCGACTCCTACGAGCAGTACTTC
TRBV7-6	15	TRBJ1-3	.	.	CASTPSPALGNTIYF	TGTGCCAGCACCCCAAGCCCGGCACTCGGAAACACCATATATTTT
TRBV3-1/TRBV3-2	12	TRBJ2-1	.	once	CASSPDINEQFF	TGTGCCAGCAGCCCCGACATCAATGAGCAGTTCTTC
TRBV10-3	12	TRBJ1-6	.	.	CAISGADSPLHF	TGTGCCATCTCTGGGGCGGATTCACCCCTCCACTTT
TRBV4-1	14	TRBJ1-1	TRBD1	.	CASRDREGGTEAFF	TGCGCCAGCCGGGACAGGGAGGGGGGCACTGAAGCTTTCTTT
TRBV29-1	13	TRBJ1-4	TRBD1	.	CSAWAGGEEKLFF	TGCAGCGCCTGGGCAGGGGGCGAAGAAAAACTGTTTTTT
TRBV10-1	14	TRBJ1-6	TRBD1	few	CASSDGQEVAPLHF	TGCGCCAGCAGTGACGGACAGGAGGTCGCACCCCTCCACTTT
TRBV5-4	13	TRBJ2-7	.	once	CASSVDTSYEQYF	TGTGCCAGCAGCGTGGACACCTCCTACGAGCAGTACTTC
TRBV10-3	13	TRBJ1-5	.	.	CAAHENSNQPQHF	TGTGCCGCCCACGAAAATAGCAATCAGCCCCAGCATTTT
TRBV18	16	TRBJ2-1	TRBD1	.	CASSPGQGAIYNEQFF	TGTGCCAGCTCGCCGGGACAGGGGGCGATTTACAATGAGCAGTTCTTC
TRBV30	12	TRBJ1-3	.	.	CAWRWFGNTIYF	TGTGCCTGGAGGTGGTTTGGAAACACCATATATTTT
TRBV4-1	16	TRBJ2-6	.	few	CASSQVRGAGANVLTF	TGCGCCAGCAGCCAAGTCCGCGGGGCCGGGGCCAACGTCCTGACTTTC
TRBV19	17	TRBJ2-5	TRBD2	.	CASSIRLQRGTQETQYF	TGTGCCAGTAGTATTAGACTGCAGCGGGGGACACAAGAGACCCAGTACTTC
TRBV10-3	17	TRBJ2-2	TRBD1	.	CAIPAKPGQGYTGELFF	TGTGCCATACCGGCAAAGCCGGGACAGGGATACACCGGGGAGCTGTTTTTT
TRBV6-4	15	TRBJ2-3	TRBD1	.	CASSGGTGSTDTQYF	TGTGCCAGCAGTGGGGGGACAGGGTCCACAGATACGCAGTATTTT
TRBV7-8	16	TRBJ1-5	TRBD1	once	CASSPQRDRANQPQHF	TGTGCCAGCAGCCCGCAGCGGGACAGGGCCAATCAGCCCCAGCATTTT
TRBV5-1	15	TRBJ1-1	.	.	CASRYSTGMNTEAFF	TGCGCCAGCAGATACTCAACAGGCATGAACACTGAAGCTTTCTTT
TRBV21-1	13	TRBJ2-5	.	once	CASNDIAGETQYF	TGTGCCAGCAATGATATAGCGGGTGAGACCCAGTACTTC
TRBV2	13	TRBJ1-1	.	.	CASSNNRNTEAFF	TGTGCCAGCAGTAACAATAGGAACACTGAAGCTTTCTTT
TRBV3-1/TRBV3-2	16	TRBJ2-5	.	.	CASSQNLLAPGETQYF	TGTGCCAGCAGCCAGAATCTACTAGCCCCAGGGGAGACCCAGTACTTC
TRBV6-1	14	TRBJ2-7	.	.	CASSQYRGFYEQYF	TGTGCCAGCAGCCAGTACCGCGGGTTCTACGAGCAGTACTTC